The 2 T cell receptor beta chains below come from one sample, sequenced in a study of shared clonotypes between healthy human individuals. The data were produced by immunoSEQ multiplex PCR, yet TCRdb's version contains in-frame clones alone and is incomplete. Counted here are 780,000 or so clones, over 60% occurring once; the ten biggest clones make up under 2%. The source material was memory CD4+ T cells sorted from blood. Specified subset: CD45RA-negative fraction. These receptors all stem from a woman in her twenties or thirties in good health.

This rearrangement joins TRBV5-4 to TRBJ1-4, with D possibly matching TRBD1 (6 bases). V was trimmed by 6 bases and J by 7 bases, leaving 13 bases between them. The CDR3 extends over 13 amino acids. Germline V gene data show CDR1 as SGHNT and CDR2 as YYREEE (reference sequence). The CDR3 DNA sequence: TGTGCCAGCAACAATAGGACAGTTGAAAAACTGTTTTTT. Translating gives CASNNRTVEKLFF.

The CDR3 DNA is TGTGCCAGCCGTCCGTCAGGGATCCAGGGCTACACCTTC. This sequence encodes CASRPSGIQGYTF. The chain has TRBV28 and TRBJ1-2; D is perhaps TRBD1 (5 bases). V lost 8 bases, J lost 8 bases, and 18 bases lay in between. This CDR3 region has 13 residues. CDR1 and CDR2 (germline): MDHEN, SYDVKM.